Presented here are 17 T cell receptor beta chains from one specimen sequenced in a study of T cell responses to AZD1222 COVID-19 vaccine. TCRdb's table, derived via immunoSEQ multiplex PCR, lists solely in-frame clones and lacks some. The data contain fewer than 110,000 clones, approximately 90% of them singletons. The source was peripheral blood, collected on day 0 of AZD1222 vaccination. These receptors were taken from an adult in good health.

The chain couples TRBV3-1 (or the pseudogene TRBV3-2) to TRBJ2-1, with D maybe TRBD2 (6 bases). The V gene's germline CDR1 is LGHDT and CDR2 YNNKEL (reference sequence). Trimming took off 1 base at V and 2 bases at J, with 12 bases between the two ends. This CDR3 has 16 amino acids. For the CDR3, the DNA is TGTGCCAGCAGCCAAGGGGGCGGGGCAACCTACAATGAGCAGTTCTTC. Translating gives CASSQGGGATYNEQFF.

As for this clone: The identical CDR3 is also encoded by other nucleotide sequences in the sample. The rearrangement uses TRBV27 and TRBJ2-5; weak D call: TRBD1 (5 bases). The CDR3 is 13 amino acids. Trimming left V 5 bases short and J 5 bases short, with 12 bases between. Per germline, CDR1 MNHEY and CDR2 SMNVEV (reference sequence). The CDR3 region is CASSARVRETQYF. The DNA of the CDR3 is TGTGCCAGCAGTGCCAGGGTAAGGGAGACCCAGTACTTC.

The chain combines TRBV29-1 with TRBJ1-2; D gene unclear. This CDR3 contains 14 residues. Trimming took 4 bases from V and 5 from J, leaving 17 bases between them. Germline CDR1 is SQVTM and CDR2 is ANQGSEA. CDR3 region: CSVVPRLGGYGYTF. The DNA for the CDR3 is TGCAGCGTTGTACCCCGTTTAGGAGGGTATGGCTACACCTTC.

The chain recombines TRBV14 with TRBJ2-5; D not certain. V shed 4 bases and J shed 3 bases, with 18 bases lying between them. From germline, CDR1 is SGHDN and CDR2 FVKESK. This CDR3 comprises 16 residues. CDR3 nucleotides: TGTGCCAGCAGCCCCCTCTTAGAGACGTTCAAAGAGACCCAGTACTTC. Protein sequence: CASSPLLETFKETQYF.

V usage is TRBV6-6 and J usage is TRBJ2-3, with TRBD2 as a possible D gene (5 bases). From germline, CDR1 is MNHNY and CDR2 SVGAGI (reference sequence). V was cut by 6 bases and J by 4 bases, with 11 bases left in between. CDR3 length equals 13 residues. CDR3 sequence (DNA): TGTGCCAGCAGCCTGAGAGGGTCAGATACGCAGTATTTT. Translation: CASSLRGSDTQYF.

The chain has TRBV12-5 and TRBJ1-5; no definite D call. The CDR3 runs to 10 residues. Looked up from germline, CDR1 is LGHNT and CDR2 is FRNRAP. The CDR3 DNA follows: TGTGCCATCCCCAATCAGCCCCAGCATTTT. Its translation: CAIPNQPQHF. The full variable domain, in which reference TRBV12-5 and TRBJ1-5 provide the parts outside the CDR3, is DARVTQTPRHKVTEMGQEVTMRCQPILGHNTVFWYRQTMMQGLELLAYFRNRAPLDDSGMPKDRFSAEMPDATLATLKIQPSEPRDSAVYFCAIPNQPQHFGDGTRLSIL.

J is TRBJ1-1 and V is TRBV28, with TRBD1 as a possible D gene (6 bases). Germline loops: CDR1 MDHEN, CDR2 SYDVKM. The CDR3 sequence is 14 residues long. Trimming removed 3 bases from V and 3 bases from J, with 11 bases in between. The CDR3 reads CASSFPGAYTEAFF. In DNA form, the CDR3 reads TGTGCCAGCAGTTTCCCAGGGGCCTACACTGAAGCTTTCTTT.

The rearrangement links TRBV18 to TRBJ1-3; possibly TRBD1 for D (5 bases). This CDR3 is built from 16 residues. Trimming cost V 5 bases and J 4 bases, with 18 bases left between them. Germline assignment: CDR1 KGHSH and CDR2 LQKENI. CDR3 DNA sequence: TGTGCCAGCTCATTTGGGCCGGGGCAGGTCGGAAACACCATATATTTT. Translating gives CASSFGPGQVGNTIYF.

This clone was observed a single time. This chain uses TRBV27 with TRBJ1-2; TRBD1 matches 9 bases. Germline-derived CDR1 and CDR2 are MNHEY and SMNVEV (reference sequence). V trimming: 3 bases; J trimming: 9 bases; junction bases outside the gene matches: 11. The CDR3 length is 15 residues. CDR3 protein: CASSFAPSGTGSYTF. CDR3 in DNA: TGTGCCAGCAGTTTCGCGCCATCCGGGACAGGGAGCTACACCTTC.

The CDR3 DNA follows: TGTGCCAGCAGTTCTGTACTGCACTATGGCTACACCTTC. Residues: CASSSVLHYGYTF. This chain links TRBV6-5 with TRBJ1-2; no clear D gene. Between the trimmed V and J ends, which lost 4 bases and 3 bases, there was a span of 9 bases. Germline CDR1 MNHEY, CDR2 SVGAGI. The CDR3 has 13 residues.

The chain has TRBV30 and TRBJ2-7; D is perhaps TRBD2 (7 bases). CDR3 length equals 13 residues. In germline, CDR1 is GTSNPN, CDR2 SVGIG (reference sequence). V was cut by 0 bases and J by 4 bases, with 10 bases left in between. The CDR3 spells CAWSVQGGYEQYF. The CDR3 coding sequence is TGTGCCTGGAGTGTACAGGGAGGGTACGAGCAGTACTTC. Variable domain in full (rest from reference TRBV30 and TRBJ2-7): SQTIHQWPATLVQPVGSPLSLECTVEGTSNPNLYWYRQAAGRGLQLLFYSVGIGQISSEVPQNLSASRPQDRQFILSSKKLLLSDSGFYLCAWSVQGGYEQYFGPGTRLTVT.

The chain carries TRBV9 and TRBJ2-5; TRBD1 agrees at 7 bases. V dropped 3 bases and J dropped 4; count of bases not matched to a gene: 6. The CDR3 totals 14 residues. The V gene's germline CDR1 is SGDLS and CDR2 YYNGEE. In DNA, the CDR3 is TGTGCCAGCAGCGCAGGACAGGAGCGAGAGACCCAGTACTTC. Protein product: CASSAGQERETQYF.

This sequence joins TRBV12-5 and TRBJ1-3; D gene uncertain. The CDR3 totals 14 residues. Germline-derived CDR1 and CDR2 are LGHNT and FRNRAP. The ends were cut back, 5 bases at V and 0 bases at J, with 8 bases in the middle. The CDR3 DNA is TGTGCTAGTGGTCGTCAGGTCTCTGGAAACACCATATATTTT. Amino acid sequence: CASGRQVSGNTIYF.

The CDR3 region has the DNA TGTGCCCGAGAGAGGGAGGGGTACAATGAGCAGTTCTTC. Protein: CAREREGYNEQFF. The V and J genes are TRBV30 and TRBJ2-1; 7 bases line up with TRBD2. J was trimmed by 4 bases and V by 8 bases; bases with no gene match: 8. CDR3 length: 13 amino acids. Germline lookup yields CDR1 GTSNPN and CDR2 SVGIG (reference sequence).

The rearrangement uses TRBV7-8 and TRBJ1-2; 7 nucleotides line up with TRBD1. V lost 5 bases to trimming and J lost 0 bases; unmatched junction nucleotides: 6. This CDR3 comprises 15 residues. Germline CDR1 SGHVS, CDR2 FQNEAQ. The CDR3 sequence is CASSAQGIPNYGYTF. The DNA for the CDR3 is TGTGCCAGCAGCGCACAGGGGATCCCTAACTATGGCTACACCTTC.

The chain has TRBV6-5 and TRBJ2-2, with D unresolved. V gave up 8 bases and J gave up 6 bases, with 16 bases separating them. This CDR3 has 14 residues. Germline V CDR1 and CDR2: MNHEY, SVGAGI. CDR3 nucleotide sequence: TGTGCCAGCTCCTTTGCGGCGGTTTCCGGGGAGCTGTTTTTT. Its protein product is CASSFAAVSGELFF.

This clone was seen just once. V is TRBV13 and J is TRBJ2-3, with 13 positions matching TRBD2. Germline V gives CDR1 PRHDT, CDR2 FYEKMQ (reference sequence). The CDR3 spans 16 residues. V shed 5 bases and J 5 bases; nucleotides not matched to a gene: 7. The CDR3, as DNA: TGTGCCAGCAGCGAGCGGACTAGCGGGAGTGTAGATACGCAGTATTTT. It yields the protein CASSERTSGSVDTQYF.